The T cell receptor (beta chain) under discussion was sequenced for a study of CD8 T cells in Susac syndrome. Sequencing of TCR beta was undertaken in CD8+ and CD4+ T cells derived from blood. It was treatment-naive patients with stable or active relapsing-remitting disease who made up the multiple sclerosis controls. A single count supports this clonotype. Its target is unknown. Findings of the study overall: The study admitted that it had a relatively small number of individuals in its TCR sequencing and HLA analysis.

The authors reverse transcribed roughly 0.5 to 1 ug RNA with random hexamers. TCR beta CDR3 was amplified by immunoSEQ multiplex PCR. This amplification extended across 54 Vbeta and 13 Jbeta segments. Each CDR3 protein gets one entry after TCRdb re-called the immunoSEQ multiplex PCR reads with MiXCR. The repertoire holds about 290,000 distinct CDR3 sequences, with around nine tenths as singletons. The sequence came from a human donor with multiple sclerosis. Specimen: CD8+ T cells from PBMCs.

The CDR3 DNA is TGTGCCAGCAGTTTAACGGGGTTGGTTGGAGCTTTCTTT. Its protein product is CASSLTGLVGAFF. The V and J genes are TRBV12-3 or TRBV12-4 and TRBJ1-1; D remains ambiguous. The V end lost 2 bases, the J end lost 10 bases, and 14 bases lay between the germline ends. The CDR3 totals 13 residues.